The source of this TCR beta chain is a study of blood T cell repertoires in COVID-19. Study-wide background: T cells, B-cell-depleted T cells, or PBMCs supplied cDNA or gDNA.

Measured with immunoSEQ multiplex PCR; TCRdb has only the in-frame clones, and not every one. The sample shows some 400,000 clones, around 87% of them seen only once. Everyone who took part was about 18 to 90 years old, and they came from roughly 25 US areas. This clone was seen a single time. Trimming took 3 bases from V and 3 from J; bases not matched to a gene: 11. The CDR3 loop spans 17 amino acids. Germline lookup yields CDR1 MNHEY and CDR2 SVGEGT. The sequenced sample was PBMCs or T cells enriched from blood (not recorded which). This TCR derives from a man aged 25-45 years who had recovered from COVID-19. The rearrangement uses TRBV6-2 or TRBV6-3 and TRBJ1-5, with 7 bases that match TRBD1. CDR3 sequence reads: CASSYKISGGNNQPQHF. The DNA for the CDR3 is TGTGCCAGCAGTTATAAAATTTCAGGGGGGAACAATCAGCCCCAGCATTTT.